The 29 T cell receptor beta chains presented below share a single source sample, sequenced in a study of blood T cell repertoires in COVID-19. Sequenced by immunoSEQ multiplex PCR; TCRdb stores in-frame clones only, minus some. The sample carries 150,000 to 200,000 clones, 90% to 95% recorded once. Sample: peripheral blood. Receptors were obtained from a young man with COVID-19, enrolled during active disease.

The rearrangement links TRBV6-2 or TRBV6-3 to TRBJ1-2; D is undetermined. V lost 2 bases and J 3 bases, leaving 13 bases between the germline ends. CDR3 length: 15 residues. Germline V gene lookup returns CDR1 MNHEY and CDR2 SVGEGT. The CDR3 nucleotides are TGTGCCAGCAGTTACGAGGGTGTGGGAGACTATGGCTACACCTTC. Protein product: CASSYEGVGDYGYTF.

The chain recombines TRBV6-5 with TRBJ1-6, with TRBD1 identical over 10 bases. V was pared by 6 bases and J by 6 bases, with 5 bases of the junction left unmatched. Per germline, CDR1 MNHEY and CDR2 SVGAGI. The CDR3 totals 15 residues. The CDR3 bases are TGTGCCAGCAGCGGCGGGACAGGGGCTAATTCACCCCTCCACTTT. It encodes CASSGGTGANSPLHF.

V and J are TRBV7-2 and TRBJ2-6, with D unresolved. The V and J ends lost 5 bases and 0 bases respectively, with 14 bases between them. The germline CDR1 and CDR2 sequences are SGHTA and FQGNSA. This CDR3 has 17 amino acids. The CDR3 loop is CASSLWATSSGANVLTF. In nucleotides, the CDR3 is TGTGCCAGCAGCCTCTGGGCCACGAGCTCTGGGGCCAACGTCCTGACTTTC.

The CDR3 coding sequence is TGTGCCAGCAGTCGAGCGGATACGCAGTATTTT. This codes for CASSRADTQYF. The chain links TRBV2 to TRBJ2-3; no definite D call. V lost 5 bases and J lost 6, with 6 bases in between. The CDR3 is made up of 11 amino acids. Per the germline V gene, CDR1 is SNHLY and CDR2 is FYNNEI.

The chain combines TRBV6-5 with TRBJ1-1; D might be TRBD1 (5 bases). Per the germline V gene, CDR1 is MNHEY and CDR2 is SVGAGI. The CDR3 length is 13 residues. Trimming stripped 8 bases from V and 1 base from J, with 11 bases between. The CDR3 coding sequence is TGTGCCAGCGGGGCAGCCTGGAACACTGAAGCTTTCTTT. It codes for CASGAAWNTEAFF.

The chain joins TRBV5-6 to TRBJ2-7; 7 bases are shared with TRBD2. Germline CDR1 and CDR2: SGHDT and YYEEEE. This CDR3 is built from 15 residues. V shed 3 bases, J shed 1 base, and the junction held 7 bases outside the gene matches. CDR3 sequence (DNA): TGTGCCAGCAGCTCAACCGGGACTAAATCCTACGAGCAGTACTTC. Translating gives CASSSTGTKSYEQYF.

This clone has a single count. The J gene is TRBJ1-4, the V gene TRBV9; possible D gene TRBD1, 6 bases. Germline V gene sequence: CDR1 SGDLS, CDR2 YYNGEE. CDR3 length: 15 residues. The V end lost 1 base, the J end lost 3 bases, and 10 bases lay between the germline ends. This CDR3 reads CASSVMGTPNEKLFF. CDR3 bases: TGTGCCAGCAGCGTAATGGGGACACCTAATGAAAAACTGTTTTTT.

V and J are TRBV7-9 and TRBJ1-1; 9 bases align to TRBD1. Per germline, CDR1 SEHNR and CDR2 FQNEAQ (reference sequence). V was clipped by 5 bases and J by 1 base; unmatched bases: 11. This CDR3 comprises 17 residues. The CDR3 region has the DNA TGTGCCAGCAGCCTTATGGGGACAGGGAAACCGAACACTGAAGCTTTCTTT. Translation: CASSLMGTGKPNTEAFF. The complete variable domain, with remaining parts taken from reference TRBV7-9 and TRBJ1-1, reads DTGVSQNPRHKITKRGQNVTFRCDPISEHNRLYWYRQTLGQGPEFLTYFQNEAQLEKSRLLSDRFSAERPKGSFSTLEIQRTEQGDSAMYLCASSLMGTGKPNTEAFFGQGTRLTVV.

Here the CDR3 reads CASILGGRDSGGYTF. The DNA of the CDR3 is TGTGCCAGCATCCTCGGGGGCAGGGACAGTGGTGGCTACACCTTC. The V call is TRBV6-5, the J call TRBJ1-2, with TRBD1 identical over 7 bases. V lost 7 bases and J lost 7; bases outside the gene matches: 15. Germline CDR1 MNHEY, CDR2 SVGAGI. The CDR3 contains 15 residues.

The chain is built from TRBV15 and TRBJ2-1; TRBD2 matches at 9 bases. CDR1 and CDR2 (germline): LNHNV, YYDKDF (reference sequence). J gave up 4 bases and V 4 bases, and 8 bases lay outside the gene matches. The CDR3 has 16 amino acids. DNA of the CDR3: TGTGCCACCAGCACCGACTTAGCGGGGGATTACAATGAGCAGTTCTTC. The encoded protein is CATSTDLAGDYNEQFF.

The chain joins TRBV10-3 to TRBJ1-1; weak D call: TRBD1 (5 bases). The ends were cut back, 4 bases at V and 7 bases at J, with 16 bases in the middle. From germline, CDR1 is ENHRY and CDR2 SYGVKD. The CDR3 has 14 amino acids. DNA of the CDR3: TGTGCCATCAGTGGGGGGGAGATATCCGTTGAAGCTTTCTTT. It encodes CAISGGEISVEAFF.

This clone was seen once. In DNA form, the CDR3 reads TGTGCCAGCAGCTTAGAGCTGGAGCAGTTCTTC. Encoded protein: CASSLELEQFF. The chain has TRBV7-9 and TRBJ2-1; D not certain. There are 11 residues in the CDR3. Between the trimmed V and J ends, which lost 1 base and 10 bases, there was a span of 5 bases. Germline-derived CDR1 and CDR2 are SEHNR and FQNEAQ (reference sequence).

This chain connects TRBV9 to TRBJ1-2; D is possibly TRBD1 (5 bases). Germline CDR1 SGDLS, CDR2 YYNGEE. V gave up 4 bases and J gave up 7 bases, with 14 bases separating them. The CDR3 runs to 13 residues. In nucleotides, the CDR3 is TGTGCCAGCAGCCTCTCCGGGGGAGGTGGCTACACCTTC. This encodes CASSLSGGGGYTF.

The V call is TRBV11-2, the J call TRBJ2-2; D might be TRBD2 (7 bases). In germline, CDR1 is SGHAT, CDR2 FQNNGV. The CDR3 covers 17 residues. V was clipped by 6 bases and J by 7 bases, with 24 bases between them. The CDR3 loop reads CASSGPVGGRWVGELFF. The DNA for the CDR3 is TGTGCCAGCAGTGGCCCCGTGGGGGGGCGATGGGTCGGGGAGCTGTTTTTT.

The V call is TRBV5-1, the J call TRBJ1-2; no clear D gene. V was trimmed by 7 bases and J by 1 base, leaving 14 bases between them. This CDR3 comprises 14 residues. CDR1 is SGHRS and CDR2 is YFSETQ in the germline V gene. CDR3 amino acids: CASSMSADNYGYTF. The CDR3 DNA follows: TGCGCCAGCTCTATGTCGGCGGATAACTATGGCTACACCTTC.

The gene calls are TRBV5-6 and TRBJ1-6; D is ambiguous. Germline CDR1 and CDR2: SGHDT and YYEEEE. The CDR3 runs to 13 residues. With 0 bases removed from V and 7 bases from J, the gap between germline ends came to 5 bases. CDR3 in DNA: TGTGCCAGCAGCTTGGGAGAGAATTCACCCCTCCACTTT. Translating gives CASSLGENSPLHF. The full variable domain, in which reference TRBV5-6 and TRBJ1-6 provide the parts outside the CDR3, is DAGVTQSPTHLIKTRGQQVTLRCSPKSGHDTVSWYQQALGQGPQFIFQYYEEEERQRGNFPDRFSGHQFPNYSSELNVNALLLGDSALYLCASSLGENSPLHFGNGTRLTVT.

This clone was recorded only once. The chain uses TRBV2 and TRBJ1-1, with TRBD1 matching 8 bases. The CDR3 loop spans 13 amino acids. Germline V gene lookup returns CDR1 SNHLY and CDR2 FYNNEI. The chain's CDR3 is CAETGEVNTEAFF. CDR3 DNA sequence: TGTGCAGAGACAGGGGAGGTGAACACTGAAGCTTTCTTT. The whole variable domain, filled in from reference TRBV2 and TRBJ1-1, reads EPEVTQTPSHQVTQMGQEVILRCVPISNHLYFYWYRQILGQKVEFLVSFYNNEISEKSEIFDDQFSVERPDGSNFTLKIRSTKLEDSAMYFCAETGEVNTEAFFGQGTRLTVV.

This rearrangement joins TRBV5-4 to TRBJ1-2; no clear D gene. This CDR3 is 14 amino acids long. The germline CDR1 and CDR2 sequences are SGHNT and YYREEE (reference sequence). V was trimmed by 0 bases and J by 2 bases, leaving 8 bases between them. CDR3 nucleotide sequence: TGTGCCAGCAGCTTGGTTGGCACGAACTATGGCTACACCTTC. It translates to CASSLVGTNYGYTF.

V usage is TRBV19 and J usage is TRBJ1-1; TRBD1 might be the D (5 bases). Trimming shortened V by 5 bases and J by 8 bases, and 18 bases separated the two germline ends. CDR3 length: 14 amino acids. CDR1 and CDR2 from the germline V gene are LNHDA and SQIVND (reference sequence). The CDR3 coding sequence is TGTGCCAGTAGTGTTGAGACAACCAAGGGGGAAGCTTTCTTT. The encoded protein is CASSVETTKGEAFF. Looking up the rest from reference TRBV19 and TRBJ1-1 gives the full variable domain: DGGITQSPKYLFRKEGQNVTLSCEQNLNHDAMYWYRQDPGQGLRLIYYSQIVNDFQKGDIAEGYSVSREKKESFPLTVTSAQKNPTAFYLCASSVETTKGEAFFGQGTRLTVV.

The table lists this clone with a count of one. V usage is TRBV6-5 and J usage is TRBJ1-1; unclear D gene. V was clipped by 0 bases and J by 0 bases, with 8 bases between them. The germline CDR1 and CDR2 sequences are MNHEY and SVGAGI. The CDR3 extends over 15 amino acids. For the CDR3, the DNA is TGTGCCAGCAGTTACTCGGAGAGCATGAACACTGAAGCTTTCTTT. It encodes CASSYSESMNTEAFF.

This clone was seen more than once but under ten times. The CDR3 sequence: CASSLETGNEKLFF. For the CDR3, the DNA is TGTGCCAGCAGCTTAGAAACAGGGAATGAAAAACTGTTTTTT. The rearrangement joins TRBV7-9 to TRBJ1-4, with TRBD1 as a possible D gene (6 bases). The length of the CDR3 is 14 residues. Germline V gene lookup returns CDR1 SEHNR and CDR2 FQNEAQ (reference sequence). Trimming left V 1 base short and J 5 bases short, with 8 bases between. The full variable domain, with the rest looked up from reference TRBV7-9 and TRBJ1-4, is DTGVSQNPRHKITKRGQNVTFRCDPISEHNRLYWYRQTLGQGPEFLTYFQNEAQLEKSRLLSDRFSAERPKGSFSTLEIQRTEQGDSAMYLCASSLETGNEKLFFGSGTQLSVL.

This chain links TRBV7-2 with TRBJ1-2; possible D gene TRBD1, 6 bases. CDR3 length: 16 amino acids. V was clipped by 3 bases and J by 4 bases, with 18 bases between them. CDR1 is SGHTA and CDR2 is FQGNSA in the germline V gene. CDR3 sequence (DNA): TGTGCCAGCAGCTTGTTAGGGGACACCGACTTCTATGGCTACACCTTC. Translating it yields CASSLLGDTDFYGYTF.

The rearrangement links TRBV27 to TRBJ2-7, with 10 bases lining up with TRBD2. Germline V gene sequence: CDR1 MNHEY, CDR2 SMNVEV (reference sequence). Unmatched junction bases numbered 5, after V lost 3 bases and J lost 6 bases. The CDR3 covers 14 residues. This CDR3 reads CASSFTSGDGEQYF. The DNA for the CDR3 is TGTGCCAGCAGTTTTACTAGCGGGGATGGCGAGCAGTACTTC.

CDR3 amino acids: CAISRDSPGNEQFF. CDR3 nucleotide sequence: TGTGCCATCAGTCGGGACAGCCCTGGGAATGAGCAGTTCTTC. The gene calls are TRBV10-3 and TRBJ2-1, with 7 nucleotides matching TRBD1. This CDR3 region has 14 residues. Trimming took 5 bases from V and 7 from J; bases not matched to a gene: 8. Germline lookup yields CDR1 ENHRY and CDR2 SYGVKD.

This clone has just one count. The chain has TRBV4-1 and TRBJ2-1; the D gene is possibly TRBD1 (5 bases). V was clipped by 0 bases and J by 4 bases, with 13 bases between them. This CDR3 has 16 residues. CDR1 and CDR2 (germline): MGHRA, YSYEKL. This chain's CDR3 is CASSQEGLAPYNEQFF. In DNA form, the CDR3 reads TGCGCCAGCAGCCAAGAGGGGCTGGCACCGTACAATGAGCAGTTCTTC.

The chain combines TRBV6-4 with TRBJ2-1, with TRBD1 matching 7 bases. V was pared by 6 bases and J by 0 bases, with 8 bases of the junction left unmatched. Per germline, CDR1 MRHNA and CDR2 SNTAGT. The CDR3 spans 16 residues. CDR3 amino acids: CASRETGKSSYNEQFF. CDR3 DNA: TGTGCCAGCAGAGAGACAGGGAAAAGCTCCTACAATGAGCAGTTCTTC.

In the case of this clone: One end of the junction is discordant with germline, which a read error may explain. CDR3 protein: CAGSPTGDRMNTEAFF. Written as DNA, the CDR3 is TGTGCCGGCAGCCCCACAGGAGACAGAATGAACACTGAAGCTTTCTTT. This rearrangement joins TRBV27 to TRBJ1-1, with D tentatively TRBD1 (5 bases). The CDR3 length is 16 residues. The germline CDR1 and CDR2 sequences are MNHEY and SMNVEV (reference sequence).

V and J are TRBV7-9 and TRBJ2-4; the match to TRBD1 covers 8 bases. Germline assignment: CDR1 SEHNR and CDR2 FQNEAQ (reference sequence). This CDR3 is 16 amino acids long. Trimming took 5 bases from V and 0 from J; bases not matched to a gene: 6. CDR3 protein: CASSPDREQAKNIQYF. The DNA for the CDR3 is TGTGCCAGCAGCCCGGACAGGGAACAAGCCAAAAACATTCAGTACTTC.

CDR3 sequence reads: CASSALDTSPLHF. CDR3 nucleotide sequence: TGTGCCAGCAGTGCCCTCGACACGTCACCCCTCCACTTT. J is TRBJ1-6 and V is TRBV2, with D hard to call. Trimming took off 4 bases at V and 10 bases at J, with 11 bases between the two ends. The CDR3 has 13 residues. The V gene's germline CDR1 is SNHLY and CDR2 FYNNEI.